The T cell receptor beta chain described here comes from a study of blood T cell repertoires in COVID-19. About the study: From the United States, Italy and Spain came samples of acute and convalescent COVID-19. Sources were T cells, B-cell-depleted T cells, or PBMCs; the material itself was cDNA or gDNA.

As handled by the study authors: Reference gene primer amplification gave nucleated cell count estimates. The table came from immunoSEQ multiplex PCR; TCRdb's copy has only in-frame clones and leaves some out. For V, J and clone size, that table is used; D and trimming come from the DNA. The sample holds 65,000 to 75,000 clones, 90% seen once. This CDR3 has 12 amino acids. The germline gives CDR1 GTSNPN, CDR2 SVGIG (reference sequence). V lost 8 bases and J lost 1, with 10 bases in between. The source is a middle-aged man with acute or convalescent COVID-19. The chain recombines TRBV30 with TRBJ2-3; D may be TRBD1 (6 bases). The specimen sequenced was peripheral blood. The CDR3 region is CAAQGGTDTQYF. The CDR3 coding sequence is TGTGCCGCACAGGGTGGCACAGATACGCAGTATTTT.